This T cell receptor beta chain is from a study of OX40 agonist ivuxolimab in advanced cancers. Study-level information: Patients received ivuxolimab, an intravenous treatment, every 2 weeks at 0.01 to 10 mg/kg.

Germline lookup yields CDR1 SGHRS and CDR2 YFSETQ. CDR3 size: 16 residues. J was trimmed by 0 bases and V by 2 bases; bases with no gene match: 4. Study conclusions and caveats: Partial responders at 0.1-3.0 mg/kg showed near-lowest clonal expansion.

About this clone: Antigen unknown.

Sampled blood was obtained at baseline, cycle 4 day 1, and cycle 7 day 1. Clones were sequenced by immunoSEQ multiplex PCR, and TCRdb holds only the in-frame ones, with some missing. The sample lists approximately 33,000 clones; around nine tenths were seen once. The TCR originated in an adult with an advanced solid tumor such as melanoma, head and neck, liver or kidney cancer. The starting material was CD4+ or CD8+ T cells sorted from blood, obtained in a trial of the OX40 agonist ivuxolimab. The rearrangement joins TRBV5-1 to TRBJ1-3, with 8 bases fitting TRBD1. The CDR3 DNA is TGCGCCAGCAGCTTAGGACAGGGATACTCTGGAAACACCATATATTTT. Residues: CASSLGQGYSGNTIYF.